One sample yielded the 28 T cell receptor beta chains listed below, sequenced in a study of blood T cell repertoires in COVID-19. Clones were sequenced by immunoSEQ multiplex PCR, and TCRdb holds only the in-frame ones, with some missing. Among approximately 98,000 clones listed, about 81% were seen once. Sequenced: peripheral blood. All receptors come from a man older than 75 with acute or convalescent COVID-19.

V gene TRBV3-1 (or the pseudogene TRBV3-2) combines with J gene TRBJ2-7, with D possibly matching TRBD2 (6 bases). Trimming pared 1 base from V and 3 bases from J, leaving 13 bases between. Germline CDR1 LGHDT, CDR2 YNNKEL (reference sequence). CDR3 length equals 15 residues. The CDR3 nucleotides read TGTGCCAGCAGCCAAGGGAGGGGTGTCGACTACGAGCAGTACTTC. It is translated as CASSQGRGVDYEQYF.

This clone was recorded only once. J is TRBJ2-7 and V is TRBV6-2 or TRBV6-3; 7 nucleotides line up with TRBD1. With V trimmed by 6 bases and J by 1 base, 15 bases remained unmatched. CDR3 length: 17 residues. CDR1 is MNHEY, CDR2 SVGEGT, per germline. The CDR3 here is CASSLKGAGKRSYEQYF. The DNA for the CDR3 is TGTGCCAGCAGCCTAAAGGGGGCGGGTAAAAGGTCCTACGAGCAGTACTTC.

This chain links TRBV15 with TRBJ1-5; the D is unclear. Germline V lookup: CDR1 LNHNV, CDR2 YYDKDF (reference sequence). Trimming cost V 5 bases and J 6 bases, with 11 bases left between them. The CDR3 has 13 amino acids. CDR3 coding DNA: TGTGCCACCAGCTCTAGATCGGGTCAGCCCCAGCATTTT. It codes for CATSSRSGQPQHF. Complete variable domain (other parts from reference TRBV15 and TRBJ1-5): DAMVIQNPRYQVTQFGKPVTLSCSQTLNHNVMYWYQQKSSQAPKLLFHYYDKDFNNEADTPDNFQSRRPNTSFCFLDIRSPGLGDTAMYLCATSSRSGQPQHFGDGTRLSIL.

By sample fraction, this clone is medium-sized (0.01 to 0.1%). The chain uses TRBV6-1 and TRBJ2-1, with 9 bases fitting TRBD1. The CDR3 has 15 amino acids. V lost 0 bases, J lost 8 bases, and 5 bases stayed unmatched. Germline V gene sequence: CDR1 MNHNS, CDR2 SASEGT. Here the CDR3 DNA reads TGTGCCAGCAGTGAAGCAGAACAGGGGGCAGATGAGCAGTTCTTC. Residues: CASSEAEQGADEQFF.

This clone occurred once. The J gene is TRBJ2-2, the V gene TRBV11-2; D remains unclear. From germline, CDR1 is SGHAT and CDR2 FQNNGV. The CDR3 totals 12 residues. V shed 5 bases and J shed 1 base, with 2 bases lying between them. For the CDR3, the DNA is TGTGCCAGCAGCCGGAACACCGGGGAGCTGTTTTTT. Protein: CASSRNTGELFF.

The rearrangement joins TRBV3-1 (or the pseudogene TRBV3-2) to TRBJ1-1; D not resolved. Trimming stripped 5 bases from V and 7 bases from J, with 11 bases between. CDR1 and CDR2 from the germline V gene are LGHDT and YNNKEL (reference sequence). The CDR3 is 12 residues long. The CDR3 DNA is TGTGCCAGCAGCTCTACAGCAGTTGAAGCTTTCTTT. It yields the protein CASSSTAVEAFF.

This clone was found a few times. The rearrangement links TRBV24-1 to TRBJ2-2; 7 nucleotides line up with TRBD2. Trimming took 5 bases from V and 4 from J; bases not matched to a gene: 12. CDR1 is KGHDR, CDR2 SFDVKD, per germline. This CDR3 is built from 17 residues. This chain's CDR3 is CATSGRVGAGPTGELFF. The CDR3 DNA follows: TGTGCCACCAGTGGCAGGGTAGGAGCGGGGCCCACCGGGGAGCTGTTTTTT.

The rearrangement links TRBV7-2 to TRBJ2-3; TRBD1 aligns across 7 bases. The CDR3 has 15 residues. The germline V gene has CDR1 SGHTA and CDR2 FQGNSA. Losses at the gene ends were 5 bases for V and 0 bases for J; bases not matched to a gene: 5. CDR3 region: CASSPRTGSTDTQYF. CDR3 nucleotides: TGTGCCAGCAGCCCAAGGACAGGCAGCACAGATACGCAGTATTTT. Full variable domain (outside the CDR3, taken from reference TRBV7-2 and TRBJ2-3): GAGVSQSPSNKVTEKGKDVELRCDPISGHTALYWYRQSLGQGLEFLIYFQGNSAPDKSGLPSDRFSAERTGGSVSTLTIQRTQQEDSAVYLCASSPRTGSTDTQYFGPGTRLTVL.

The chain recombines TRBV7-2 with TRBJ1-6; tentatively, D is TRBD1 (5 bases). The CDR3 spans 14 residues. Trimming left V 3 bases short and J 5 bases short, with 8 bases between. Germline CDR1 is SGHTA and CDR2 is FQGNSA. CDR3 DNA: TGTGCCAGCAGCTTTGACAGCCATAATTCACCCCTCCACTTT. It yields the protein CASSFDSHNSPLHF.

In nucleotides, the CDR3 is TGTGCCTGGAGTGTCCTAGCGGGATCGACAAGGCAGTTCTTC. As protein: CAWSVLAGSTRQFF. J is TRBJ2-1 and V is TRBV30; TRBD2 matches 9 bases. Germline trimming cut 0 bases from V and 12 bases from J; bases unmatched to any gene: 9. The CDR3 is 14 amino acids. Germline CDR1 and CDR2: GTSNPN and SVGIG (reference sequence).

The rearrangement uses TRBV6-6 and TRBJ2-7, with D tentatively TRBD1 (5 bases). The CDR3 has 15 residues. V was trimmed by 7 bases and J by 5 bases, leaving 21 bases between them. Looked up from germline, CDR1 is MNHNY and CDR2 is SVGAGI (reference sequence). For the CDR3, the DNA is TGTGCCAGCATTTTAGCAGGAACAGGCGGTAACGAGCAGTACTTC. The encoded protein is CASILAGTGGNEQYF.

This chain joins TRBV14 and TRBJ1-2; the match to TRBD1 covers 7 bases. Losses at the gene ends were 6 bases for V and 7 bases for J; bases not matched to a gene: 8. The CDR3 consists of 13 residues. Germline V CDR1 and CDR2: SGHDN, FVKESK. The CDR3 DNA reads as TGTGCCAGCAGTCCCCTCAGGGGGTTTGGCTACACCTTC. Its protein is CASSPLRGFGYTF.

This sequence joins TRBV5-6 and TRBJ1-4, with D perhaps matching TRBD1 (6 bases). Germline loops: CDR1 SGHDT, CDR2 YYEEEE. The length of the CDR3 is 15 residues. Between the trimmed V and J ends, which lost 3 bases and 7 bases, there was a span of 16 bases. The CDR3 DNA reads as TGTGCCAGCAGCTCAACAGGGTTCCGTAGTGAAAAACTGTTTTTT. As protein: CASSSTGFRSEKLFF.

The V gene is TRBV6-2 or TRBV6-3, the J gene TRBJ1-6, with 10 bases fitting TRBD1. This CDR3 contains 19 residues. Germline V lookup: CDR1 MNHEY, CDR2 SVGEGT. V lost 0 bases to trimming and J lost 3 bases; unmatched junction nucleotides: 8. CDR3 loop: CASSYSEGQGSHYNSPLHF. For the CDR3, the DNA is TGTGCCAGCAGTTACTCGGAGGGACAGGGGTCCCACTATAATTCACCCCTCCACTTT.

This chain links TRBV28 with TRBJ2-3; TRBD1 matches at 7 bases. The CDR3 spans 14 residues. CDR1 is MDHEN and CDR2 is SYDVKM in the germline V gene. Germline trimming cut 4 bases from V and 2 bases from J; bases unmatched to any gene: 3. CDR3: CASSSTGFTDTQYF. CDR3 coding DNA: TGTGCCAGCAGTTCGACAGGGTTCACAGATACGCAGTATTTT.

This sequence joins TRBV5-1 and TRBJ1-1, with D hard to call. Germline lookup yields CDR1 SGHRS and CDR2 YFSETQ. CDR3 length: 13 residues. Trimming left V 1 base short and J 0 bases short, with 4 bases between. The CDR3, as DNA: TGCGCCAGCAGCTTGTCAATGAACACTGAAGCTTTCTTT. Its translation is CASSLSMNTEAFF.

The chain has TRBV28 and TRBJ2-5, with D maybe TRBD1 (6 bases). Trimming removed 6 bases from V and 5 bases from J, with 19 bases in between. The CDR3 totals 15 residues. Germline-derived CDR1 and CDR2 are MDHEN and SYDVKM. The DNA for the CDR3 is TGTGCCAGCAGACCAGGGGCTACCGGATCGGAGACCCAGTACTTC. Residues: CASRPGATGSETQYF. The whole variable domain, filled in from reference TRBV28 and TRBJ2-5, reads DVKVTQSSRYLVKRTGEKVFLECVQDMDHENMFWYRQDPGLGLRLIYFSYDVKMKEKGDIPEGYSVSREKKERFSLILESASTNQTSMYLCASRPGATGSETQYFGPGTRLLVL.

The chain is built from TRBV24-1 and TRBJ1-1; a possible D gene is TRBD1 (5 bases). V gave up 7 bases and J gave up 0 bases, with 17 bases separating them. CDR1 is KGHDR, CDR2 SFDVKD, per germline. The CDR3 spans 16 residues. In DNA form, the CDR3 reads TGTGCCACCAGGAACCGAGAAGGGGTCGTGAACACTGAAGCTTTCTTT. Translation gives CATRNREGVVNTEAFF.

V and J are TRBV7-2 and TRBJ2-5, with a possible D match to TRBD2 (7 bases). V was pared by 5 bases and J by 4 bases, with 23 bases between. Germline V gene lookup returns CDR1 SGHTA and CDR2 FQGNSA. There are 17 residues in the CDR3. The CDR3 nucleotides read TGTGCCAGCAGCCCTGGAGGGGGGGGAGCGGTGAGAGAGACCCAGTACTTC. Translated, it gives CASSPGGGGAVRETQYF. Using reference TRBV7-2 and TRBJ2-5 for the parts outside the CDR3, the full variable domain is GAGVSQSPSNKVTEKGKDVELRCDPISGHTALYWYRQSLGQGLEFLIYFQGNSAPDKSGLPSDRFSAERTGGSVSTLTIQRTQQEDSAVYLCASSPGGGGAVRETQYFGPGTRLLVL.

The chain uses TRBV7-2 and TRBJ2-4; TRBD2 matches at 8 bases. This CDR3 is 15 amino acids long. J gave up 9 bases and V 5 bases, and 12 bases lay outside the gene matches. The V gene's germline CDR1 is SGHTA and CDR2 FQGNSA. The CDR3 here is CASSPGGTRGGIQYF. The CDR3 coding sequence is TGTGCCAGCAGCCCCGGAGGGACACGGGGGGGCATTCAGTACTTC.

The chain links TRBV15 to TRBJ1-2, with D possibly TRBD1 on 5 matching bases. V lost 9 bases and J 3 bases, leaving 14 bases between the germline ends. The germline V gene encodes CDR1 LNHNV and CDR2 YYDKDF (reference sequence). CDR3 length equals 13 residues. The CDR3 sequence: CATMGPGYYGYTF. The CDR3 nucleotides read TGTGCCACTATGGGGCCCGGGTACTATGGCTACACCTTC.

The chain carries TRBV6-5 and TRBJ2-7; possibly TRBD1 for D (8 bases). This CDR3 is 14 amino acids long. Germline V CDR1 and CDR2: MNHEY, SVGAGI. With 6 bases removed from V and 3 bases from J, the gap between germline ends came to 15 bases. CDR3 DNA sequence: TGTGCCAGCAGAACAGGGGGGGACCTCTACGAGCAGTACTTC. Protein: CASRTGGDLYEQYF.

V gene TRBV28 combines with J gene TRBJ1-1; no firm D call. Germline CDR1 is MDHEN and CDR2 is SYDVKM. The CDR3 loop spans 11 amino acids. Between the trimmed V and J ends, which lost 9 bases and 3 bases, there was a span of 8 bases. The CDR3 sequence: CASHSYTEAFF. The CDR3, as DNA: TGTGCCAGTCACAGCTACACTGAAGCTTTCTTT.

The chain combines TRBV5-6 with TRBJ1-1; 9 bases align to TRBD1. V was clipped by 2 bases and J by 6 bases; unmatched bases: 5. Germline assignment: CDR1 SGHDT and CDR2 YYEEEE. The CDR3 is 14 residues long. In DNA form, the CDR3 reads TGTGCCAGCAGCTTCGACAGGGGGTATGCTGAAGCTTTCTTT. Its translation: CASSFDRGYAEAFF.

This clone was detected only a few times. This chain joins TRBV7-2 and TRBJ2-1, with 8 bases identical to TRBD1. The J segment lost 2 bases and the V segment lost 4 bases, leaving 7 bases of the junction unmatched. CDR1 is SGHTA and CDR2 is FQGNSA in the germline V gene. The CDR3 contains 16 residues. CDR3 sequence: CASSSQGAIPYNEQFF. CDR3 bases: TGTGCCAGCAGCTCTCAGGGGGCGATCCCCTACAATGAGCAGTTCTTC. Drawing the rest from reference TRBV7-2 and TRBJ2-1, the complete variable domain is GAGVSQSPSNKVTEKGKDVELRCDPISGHTALYWYRQSLGQGLEFLIYFQGNSAPDKSGLPSDRFSAERTGGSVSTLTIQRTQQEDSAVYLCASSSQGAIPYNEQFFGPGTRLTVL.

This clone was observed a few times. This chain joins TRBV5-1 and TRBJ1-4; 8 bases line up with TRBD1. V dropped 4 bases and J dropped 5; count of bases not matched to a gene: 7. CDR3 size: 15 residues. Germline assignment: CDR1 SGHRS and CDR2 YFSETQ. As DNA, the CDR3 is TGCGCCAGCAGCGTCCGGACAGGGCCCAATGAAAAACTGTTTTTT. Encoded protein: CASSVRTGPNEKLFF.

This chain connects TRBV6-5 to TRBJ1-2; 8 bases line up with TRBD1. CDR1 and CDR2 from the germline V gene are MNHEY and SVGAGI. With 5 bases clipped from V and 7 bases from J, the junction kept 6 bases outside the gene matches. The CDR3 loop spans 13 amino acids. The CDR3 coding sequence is TGTGCCAGCAGTAGAGAGGGACAGGCTGGCTACACCTTC. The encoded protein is CASSREGQAGYTF.

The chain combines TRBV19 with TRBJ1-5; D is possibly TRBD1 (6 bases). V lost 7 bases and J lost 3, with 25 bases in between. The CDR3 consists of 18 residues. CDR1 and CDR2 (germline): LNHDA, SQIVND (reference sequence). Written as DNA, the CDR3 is TGTGCCAGTACCCCGACAGTGTCAGGGGTTAGGTCCAATCAGCCCCAGCATTTT. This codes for CASTPTVSGVRSNQPQHF.